The clone carrying this T cell receptor beta chain has only one observation. This entry comes from a study of blood T cell repertoires in COVID-19. About the study: Both acute and convalescent COVID-19 samples were obtained from the United States, Italy and Spain.

Methods used by the authors: It was from reference gene primer amplification that nucleated cell counts were estimated. Generated by immunoSEQ multiplex PCR, the TCRdb table keeps only in-frame clones and is missing some. The DNA gave D and trimming, while V, J and clone size come from that table. Of around 130,000 clones in the sample, 70% to 90% are singletons; the top ten hold 3% to 3.5%. CDR3 length: 11 amino acids. Trimming left V 6 bases short and J 5 bases short, with 8 bases between. The chain couples TRBV12-3 or TRBV12-4 to TRBJ2-7; D may be TRBD1 (5 bases). The material sequenced was PBMCs or T cells enriched from blood (not recorded which). The origin of this receptor is a woman aged 45-65 years with acute COVID-19. CDR3 nucleotide sequence: TGTGCCAGCAGACTGGGGCACGAGCAGTACTTC. Protein: CASRLGHEQYF.